This TCR beta chain was profiled in a study of control samples from healthy donors and cancer patients. Some clones are missing from TCRdb's copy, which holds only in-frame ones; the method was immunoSEQ multiplex PCR. Among about 12,000 clones listed, roughly 94% were seen once. The sequenced sample consisted of PBMCs. The sequence derives from a man aged 70-80 years with head and neck cancer.

The CDR3 spells CASSLTSGGGETQYF. In DNA form, the CDR3 reads TGCGCCAGCAGCTTGACTAGCGGGGGCGGGGAGACCCAGTACTTC. This chain uses TRBV5-1 with TRBJ2-5; 11 nucleotides match TRBD2. This CDR3 is built from 15 residues. V dropped 1 base and J dropped 5; count of bases not matched to a gene: 4. From germline, CDR1 is SGHRS and CDR2 YFSETQ.